Listed below are T cell receptor beta chains from one sample, sequenced in a study of cytomegalovirus exposure and HLA in healthy donors. The table came from immunoSEQ multiplex PCR; TCRdb's copy has only in-frame clones and leaves some out. The sample has some 160,000 clones; approximately 81% are singletons. The sample taken for sequencing was PBMCs. Receptors originate from a man aged 50-60 years in good health and CMV-seropositive. Each CDR3 is given with its conserved first and last residue. D genes are given only for firm matches. The size of a clone is reported for some rows only, either as once, few or many, or as a class for expanded clones.

>TRBV11-2|TRBJ2-7|-|-
CASTSTRGSYEQYF
TGTGCCAGCACTTCTACTAGAGGCTCCTACGAGCAGTACTTC
>TRBV7-6|TRBJ1-2|-|-
CASSSQRGGTNYGYPF
TGTGCCAGCAGCTCACAGCGGGGGGGAACGAACTATGGCTACCCCTTC
>TRBV5-1|TRBJ1-1|-|-
CASSRLAGHTMNTEAFF
TGCGCCAGCAGCCGCTTGGCAGGGCACACCATGAACACTGAAGCTTTCTTT
>TRBV9|TRBJ2-2|-|-
CASSVGGRFTGELFF
TGTGCCAGCAGCGTAGGGGGCCGGTTCACCGGGGAGCTGTTTTTT
>TRBV11-2|TRBJ2-7|-|-
CASSLDQRGISYEQYF
TGTGCCAGCAGCTTAGATCAACGCGGGATCTCCTACGAGCAGTACTTC
>TRBV6-1|TRBJ2-3|TRBD2|-
CASSEVLAGGLTDTQYF
TGTGCCAGCAGTGAAGTATTAGCGGGAGGGCTCACAGATACGCAGTATTTT
>TRBV21-1|TRBJ2-7|-|-
CASSKRAGYESYEQYF
TGTGCCAGCAGCAAACGTGCGGGTTATGAGTCCTACGAGCAGTACTTC
>TRBV2|TRBJ1-1|-|-
CASSEWSSVNTEAFF
TGTGCCAGCAGTGAATGGAGTAGTGTGAACACTGAAGCTTTCTTT
>TRBV5-4|TRBJ2-5|-|-
CASSLAKNSKEYF
TGTGCCAGCAGCTTGGCCAAAAACAGTAAGGAGTACTTC
>TRBV18|TRBJ2-5|TRBD1|few
CASSPNRGQETQYF
TGTGCCAGCTCTCCTAACAGGGGGCAAGAGACCCAGTACTTC
>TRBV19|TRBJ1-2|-|-
CASSILGGTDYGYTF
TGTGCCAGTAGTATATTGGGCGGGACCGACTATGGCTACACCTTC
>TRBV19|TRBJ2-3|-|-
CASSRGRADTQYF
TGTGCCAGTAGTAGGGGGCGGGCAGATACGCAGTATTTT
>TRBV6-1|TRBJ2-6|TRBD1|once
CASSEGDRASTGANVLTF
TGTGCCAGCAGTGAGGGGGACAGGGCCTCCACTGGGGCCAACGTCCTGACTTTC
>TRBV18|TRBJ2-7|TRBD1|once
CASSLAGTDSYEQYF
TGTGCCAGCTCGCTGGCCGGGACAGACTCCTACGAGCAGTACTTC
>TRBV28|TRBJ2-6|-|-
CASSTYGRGGTGANVLTF
TGTGCCAGCAGCACGTATGGGAGGGGGGGTACTGGGGCCAACGTCCTGACTTTC